This T cell receptor beta chain was recovered during a study of regulatory T cells in long-lasting Graves disease. Broader study findings: Segments TRBV28, TRBJ1-2 and TRBJ2-5 showed preferential usage in persistent disease. Rather than thyroid tissue, only peripheral blood underwent study.

The sample's time point: newly diagnosed GD, antithyroid drugs for less than 3 months. TCR sequences were obtained from RNA taken from PBMCs. Assembly of TCR beta libraries relied on iRepertoire HTBI primers together with Arm-PCR of CDR3 regions. TCRdb reprocessed the multiplex PCR reads via MiXCR and lists one record per CDR3 protein. The sample has 530,000 or so distinct CDR3 sequences, approximately 15% seen once. Unmatched junction bases numbered 6, after V lost 7 bases and J lost 2 bases. The CDR3 consists of 13 residues. Germline lookup yields CDR1 DFQATT and CDR2 SNEGSKA (reference sequence). About this clonotype itself: The antigen remains unidentified.

The same data also went into a second study, on T cells in Graves' hyperthyroidism and ophthalmopathy.

Material: peripheral blood mononuclear cells (PBMCs), obtained at new diagnosis, from a patient treated with antithyroid drugs. The sequence was obtained from a man aged 25-45 years with Graves disease. V is TRBV20-1 and J is TRBJ2-3, with 7 bases lining up with TRBD2. CDR3 residues: CSVLAGFTDTQYF. In DNA form, the CDR3 reads TGCAGTGTTTTAGCGGGCTTCACAGATACGCAGTATTTT.